What follows are 24 T cell receptor beta chains derived from one specimen sequenced in a study of OX40 agonist ivuxolimab in advanced cancers. The data were produced by immunoSEQ multiplex PCR, yet TCRdb's version contains in-frame clones alone and is incomplete. The sample has some 10,000 clones; 86% are singletons. The sequencing here drew on CD4+ or CD8+ T cells sorted from blood, taken in a trial of the OX40 agonist ivuxolimab. The origin of the receptors is an adult with an advanced solid tumor such as melanoma, head and neck, liver or kidney cancer.

This clone has only a few counts. The chain employs TRBV6-6 and TRBJ2-5; the D call may be TRBD1 or TRBD2 (5 bases each). Germline CDR1 reads MNHNY; CDR2 reads SVGAGI (reference sequence). The CDR3 covers 12 residues. V lost 3 bases and J lost 9, with 11 bases in between. Written as DNA, the CDR3 is TGTGCCAGCAGTTATGAGGGACGGGCCCAGTACTTC. This encodes CASSYEGRAQYF.

The V call is TRBV5-6, the J call TRBJ2-7, with D possibly TRBD1 on 5 matching bases. CDR3 size: 14 residues. Germline assignment: CDR1 SGHDT and CDR2 YYEEEE. Deletions cut 0 bases from V and 4 bases from J, with 11 bases between. CDR3 nucleotides: TGTGCCAGCAGCTTGGGGGGCAGGAATTACGAGCAGTACTTC. Amino acids: CASSLGGRNYEQYF.

This chain connects TRBV10-3 to TRBJ2-1; TRBD1 aligns across 9 bases. From germline, CDR1 is ENHRY and CDR2 SYGVKD. J was trimmed by 8 bases and V by 2 bases; bases with no gene match: 13. The CDR3 has 17 amino acids. The CDR3 coding sequence is TGTGCCATCAGTGAGGCCTCCCCCGGACAGGGGTGGGATGAGCAGTTCTTC. Its translation: CAISEASPGQGWDEQFF.

The chain recombines TRBV19 with TRBJ2-5; TRBD2 aligns across 8 bases. J lost 9 bases, V lost 5 bases, and 26 bases had no gene match. There are 19 residues in the CDR3. The germline CDR1 and CDR2 sequences are LNHDA and SQIVND (reference sequence). This chain's CDR3 is CASSALEESTGGSSAPQYF. CDR3 bases: TGTGCCAGTAGTGCCCTGGAAGAGTCTACGGGGGGGAGCTCCGCGCCCCAGTACTTC.

The chain's CDR3 is CASSRDSGYGYTF. CDR3 coding DNA: TGTGCCAGCAGTAGGGACAGTGGATATGGCTACACCTTC. The chain carries TRBV28 and TRBJ1-2; 7 positions match TRBD1. The germline gives CDR1 MDHEN, CDR2 SYDVKM. The length of the CDR3 is 13 residues. V gave up 5 bases and J gave up 5 bases; unmatched junction bases: 5.

The count of this clone is one. The rearrangement links TRBV13 to TRBJ2-7; maybe TRBD2 (6 bases). The V end lost 2 bases, the J end lost 0 bases, and 11 bases lay between the germline ends. Looked up from germline, CDR1 is PRHDT and CDR2 is FYEKMQ (reference sequence). This CDR3 has 15 amino acids. DNA of the CDR3: TGTGCCAGCAGCTTATACGGGGGACTCTCCTACGAGCAGTACTTC. Translation: CASSLYGGLSYEQYF. Combining the CDR3 with reference TRBV13 and TRBJ2-7 gives the whole variable domain AAGVIQSPRHLIKEKRETATLKCYPIPRHDTVYWYQQGPGQDPQFLISFYEKMQSDKGSIPDRFSAQQFSDYHSELNMSSLELGDSALYFCASSLYGGLSYEQYFGPGTRLTVT.

V gene TRBV13 combines with J gene TRBJ1-1; TRBD1 agrees at 10 bases. This CDR3 is 16 amino acids long. The V segment lost 5 bases and the J segment 2 bases; nucleotides outside the gene matches: 8. Germline values: CDR1 PRHDT, CDR2 FYEKMQ (reference sequence). In nucleotides, the CDR3 is TGTGCCAGCAGCCGAAGGACAGGGGGTCCCAACACTGAAGCTTTCTTT. It translates to CASSRRTGGPNTEAFF.

The gene calls are TRBV6-5 and TRBJ2-7; tentatively, D is TRBD2 (5 bases). Deletions cut 4 bases from V and 4 bases from J, with 14 bases between. The CDR3 runs to 14 residues. Germline loops: CDR1 MNHEY, CDR2 SVGAGI. CDR3 sequence (DNA): TGTGCCAGCAGTTCTGGAGGTTTTTTATACGAGCAGTACTTC. Its translation is CASSSGGFLYEQYF.

This clone was recorded only once. The gene calls are TRBV27 and TRBJ1-6; 9 nucleotides match TRBD1. V dropped 3 bases and J dropped 9; count of bases not matched to a gene: 12. CDR1 MNHEY and CDR2 SMNVEV come from the germline V gene (reference sequence). There are 17 residues in the CDR3. The CDR3 DNA reads as TGTGCCAGCAGTTTTGGAGACAGGGGGGTTTTCGGTTCACCCCTCCACTTT. Its translation is CASSFGDRGVFGSPLHF.

This chain joins TRBV28 and TRBJ1-5, with a tentative D call TRBD1 (6 bases). The CDR3 length is 15 residues. Trimming stripped 2 bases from V and 9 bases from J, with 17 bases between. CDR1 MDHEN and CDR2 SYDVKM come from the germline V gene. This CDR3 reads CASSLGGQRTPPQHF. Here the CDR3 DNA reads TGTGCCAGCAGTTTAGGCGGACAGCGGACCCCGCCCCAGCATTTT.

The rearrangement uses TRBV7-9 and TRBJ2-2, with D possibly TRBD2 on 5 matching bases. Trimming left V 5 bases short and J 4 bases short, with 5 bases between. The CDR3 runs 12 residues. Germline V lookup: CDR1 SEHNR, CDR2 FQNEAQ (reference sequence). CDR3 sequence (DNA): TGTGCCAGCAGCGGGAGCACCGGGGAGCTGTTTTTT. Its protein is CASSGSTGELFF.

The gene calls are TRBV4-1 and TRBJ2-7; D remains unclear. Germline CDR1 reads MGHRA; CDR2 reads YSYEKL. Trimming shortened V by 0 bases and J by 4 bases, and 10 bases separated the two germline ends. CDR3 length: 14 amino acids. For the CDR3, the DNA is TGCGCCAGCAGCCAAGATAACCTTGGGTACGAGCAGTACTTC. This gives the protein CASSQDNLGYEQYF.

The CDR3 sequence is CASSLELAGGPVTDTQYF. In DNA, the CDR3 is TGTGCCAGCAGCTTGGAACTAGCGGGGGGGCCGGTCACAGATACGCAGTATTTT. This chain links TRBV11-2 with TRBJ2-3; 13 positions agree with TRBD2. V dropped 3 bases and J dropped 2; count of bases not matched to a gene: 8. The germline gives CDR1 SGHAT, CDR2 FQNNGV. This CDR3 comprises 18 residues.

The V and J genes are TRBV5-1 and TRBJ1-2, with D maybe TRBD1 (5 bases). Germline values: CDR1 SGHRS, CDR2 YFSETQ. V was trimmed by 0 bases and J by 7 bases, leaving 19 bases between them. CDR3 length equals 16 residues. CDR3 coding DNA: TGCGCCAGCAGCTTGGCCGGGTGGCAGGGAGACTCTGGCTACACCTTC. Translated: CASSLAGWQGDSGYTF.

V gene TRBV29-1 combines with J gene TRBJ2-7; a weak D match, TRBD1 (6 bases). The V gene lost 4 bases and the J gene lost 6 bases, with 16 bases spanning the gap. Germline loops: CDR1 SQVTM, CDR2 ANQGSEA. This CDR3 comprises 13 residues. This chain's CDR3 is CSVVGGGRFEQYF. Here the CDR3 DNA reads TGCAGCGTTGTCGGTGGGGGCCGCTTCGAGCAGTACTTC.

The J gene is TRBJ1-1, the V gene TRBV19, with TRBD1 as a possible D gene (5 bases). This CDR3 is 15 amino acids long. The V gene's germline CDR1 is LNHDA and CDR2 SQIVND (reference sequence). V was shortened by 6 bases and J by 3 bases, with 17 bases between the two germline ends. The CDR3 DNA reads TGTGCCAGTAGCTTTTGGACCGTGGGGGACACTGAAGCTTTCTTT. It is translated as CASSFWTVGDTEAFF.

This rearrangement joins TRBV7-8 to TRBJ2-7, with a tentative D call TRBD2 (6 bases). The CDR3 is 11 residues long. V lost 5 bases and J lost 4, with 6 bases in between. CDR1 is SGHVS, CDR2 FQNEAQ, per germline. CDR3 in amino acids: CASSRGYEQYF. In DNA, the CDR3 is TGTGCCAGCAGCCGGGGGTACGAGCAGTACTTC.

The DNA of the CDR3 is TGTGCCATCAGTGAGTCGATTTTGGGGCAGGCCGGGAATGAGCAGTTCTTC. It yields the protein CAISESILGQAGNEQFF. The chain is built from TRBV10-3 and TRBJ2-1; possible D gene TRBD1, 5 bases. CDR1 is ENHRY, CDR2 SYGVKD, per germline. The CDR3 loop spans 17 amino acids. V dropped 0 bases and J dropped 7 bases, with 19 bases sitting between them.

This rearrangement joins TRBV27 to TRBJ1-3; perhaps TRBD1 as D (6 bases). The germline V gene encodes CDR1 MNHEY and CDR2 SMNVEV (reference sequence). Trimming cost V 8 bases and J 0 bases, with 14 bases left between them. The CDR3 has 15 amino acids. CDR3: CASSVRGPSGNTIYF. As DNA, the CDR3 is TGTGCCAGCTCCGTCAGGGGACCCTCTGGAAACACCATATATTTT.

J is TRBJ2-2 and V is TRBV15; the D gene is possibly TRBD2 (6 bases). V dropped 0 bases and J dropped 8 bases, with 22 bases sitting between them. The V gene's germline CDR1 is LNHNV and CDR2 YYDKDF (reference sequence). This CDR3 comprises 18 residues. The CDR3 protein is CATSRDWAGHQGSGELFF. CDR3 DNA: TGTGCCACCAGCAGAGATTGGGCGGGGCACCAGGGTTCGGGGGAGCTGTTTTTT. Full variable domain (rest looked up from reference TRBV15 and TRBJ2-2): DAMVIQNPRYQVTQFGKPVTLSCSQTLNHNVMYWYQQKSSQAPKLLFHYYDKDFNNEADTPDNFQSRRPNTSFCFLDIRSPGLGDTAMYLCATSRDWAGHQGSGELFFGEGSRLTVL.

This clone showed up just once. The chain uses TRBV9 and TRBJ2-1; D may match TRBD1 or TRBD2 (5 bases each). Trimming took 4 bases from V and 8 from J, leaving 16 bases between them. The germline V gene encodes CDR1 SGDLS and CDR2 YYNGEE. The CDR3 is 14 amino acids. As DNA, the CDR3 is TGTGCCAGCAGCCCTCTCCAGTGGGGGTATGAGCAGTTCTTC. It is translated as CASSPLQWGYEQFF.

This clone is large. In the same sample, other DNA sequences code for this CDR3. The chain uses TRBV5-6 and TRBJ2-7; D is perhaps TRBD1 (5 bases). Germline V gives CDR1 SGHDT, CDR2 YYEEEE. The V end was cut by 0 bases, the J end by 3 bases, with 10 bases between. This CDR3 spans 14 amino acids. The CDR3 is CASSLEGVGYEQYF. The CDR3 DNA reads TGTGCCAGCAGCTTGGAAGGGGTTGGCTACGAGCAGTACTTC.

The chain has TRBV2 and TRBJ2-5; D is ambiguous. This CDR3 is built from 13 residues. Germline CDR1 and CDR2: SNHLY and FYNNEI. Trimming cost V 6 bases and J 0 bases, with 8 bases left between them. CDR3 in amino acids: CASRGPYQETQYF. In DNA form, the CDR3 reads TGTGCCAGCAGAGGCCCGTACCAAGAGACCCAGTACTTC. Combining the CDR3 with reference TRBV2 and TRBJ2-5 gives the whole variable domain EPEVTQTPSHQVTQMGQEVILRCVPISNHLYFYWYRQILGQKVEFLVSFYNNEISEKSEIFDDQFSVERPDGSNFTLKIRSTKLEDSAMYFCASRGPYQETQYFGPGTRLLVL.

The chain employs TRBV4-2 and TRBJ2-2; 11 bases fit TRBD1. The CDR3 has 16 residues. V dropped 4 bases and J dropped 7; count of bases not matched to a gene: 8. Germline V gene data show CDR1 as LGHNA and CDR2 as YNFKEQ. CDR3: CASSPEGTGGIGELFF. DNA for the CDR3: TGTGCCAGCAGCCCCGAGGGGACAGGGGGGATCGGGGAGCTGTTTTTT.